This is a list of T cell receptor beta chains from one sample in a study of CD8 T cells in ankylosing spondylitis. Using its own MiXCR run on the 5' RACE reads, TCRdb lists one record per CDR3 protein. The table lists 300,000 to 350,000 distinct CDR3 sequences, less than 25% of them singletons. The sequenced material came from blood, either unsorted or a sorted T cell fraction (not recorded which). The origin of the receptors is a female donor with ankylosing spondylitis or in good health (not recorded which). CDR3s include the opening cysteine and the closing phenylalanine or tryptophan. Fields, in order: CDR3 length, clone size, J gene, V gene, CDR3 protein. Clone size appears in some rows only: once, few, many, or a class for an expanded clone.

14,many,TRBJ2-7,TRBV29-1,CSVGSGTGNYEQYF
13,few,TRBJ2-3,TRBV6-1,CASSQPATDTQYF
15,.,TRBJ2-1,TRBV6-5,CASSYSGTAMNEQFF
14,few,TRBJ1-1,TRBV28,CASSLHLENTEAFF
14,many,TRBJ1-1,TRBV29-1,CSVEVGSLNTEAFF
12,few,TRBJ2-7,TRBV7-6,CASSLGKSEQYF
12,.,TRBJ2-7,TRBV29-1,CSVTQGAYEQYF
16,.,TRBJ2-7,TRBV4-2,CASSQDYRASTYEQYF
13,few,TRBJ2-3,TRBV24-1,CATSDREADTQYF
13,.,TRBJ2-7,TRBV29-1,CSVLRAGTYEQYF
15,few,TRBJ1-3,TRBV6-1,CASSDGASSGNTIYF
15,few,TRBJ2-1,TRBV18,CASSQDREVGNEQFF
12,.,TRBJ1-3,TRBV3-1,CASSSSRNTIYF
14,few,TRBJ2-1,TRBV2,CASSEVPTGTEQFF
14,few,TRBJ2-1,TRBV9,CASSVGMGANEQFF
15,many,TRBJ2-1,TRBV5-4,CASSFTPETYNEQFF
13,few,TRBJ2-3,TRBV3-1,CASSRRQGGTQYF
13,many,TRBJ2-1,TRBV24-1,CATARDGYNEQFF
15,.,TRBJ2-6,TRBV20-1,CSAPLQHSGANVLTF
16,few,TRBJ2-1,TRBV6-5,CASSNKRDGSYNEQFF
16,.,TRBJ2-3,TRBV24-1,CATSDLQGKSTDTQYF
13,many,TRBJ1-5,TRBV20-1,CSASGQANQPQHF
15,many,TRBJ1-2,TRBV4-3,CASSQDRRQDYGYTF
13,.,TRBJ2-7,TRBV29-1,CSVAETRGAEQYF
11,many,TRBJ2-2,TRBV7-2,CASSRTGELFF
16,.,TRBJ2-3,TRBV12-3/TRBV12-4,CASSLRSGSSTDTQYF
14,.,TRBJ1-5,TRBV18,CASSPTSTNQPQHF
15,.,TRBJ1-4,TRBV11-2,CASSLEAAGLEKLFF
14,.,TRBJ1-6,TRBV20-1,CSARLGSYNSPLHF
16,many,TRBJ2-1,TRBV10-3,CAISETSGSFGNEQFF
14,few,TRBJ2-5,TRBV6-1,CASSLAGALETQYF
12,.,TRBJ1-2,TRBV20-1,CSLYRVNYGYTF
15,.,TRBJ1-3,TRBV19,CASSIDRRPGNTIYF
16,.,TRBJ2-3,TRBV5-8,CASSLLAGGSSDTQYF
14,.,TRBJ1-5,TRBV12-3/TRBV12-4,CASSLHRDGQPQHF
15,.,TRBJ2-5,TRBV7-9,CASSLGGQGVETQYF
12,few,TRBJ2-5,TRBV20-1,CSARSGGETQYF
15,.,TRBJ2-1,TRBV6-2/TRBV6-3,CASSTRLDYYNEQFF
14,many,TRBJ2-1,TRBV29-1,CSVGRTSTYNEQFF
15,few,TRBJ2-7,TRBV27,CASSLLRRIDYEQYF
12,few,TRBJ1-2,TRBV6-5,CASSSLWGGYTF
14,.,TRBJ2-7,TRBV27,CASSDRGRWYEQYF
16,few,TRBJ2-4,TRBV20-1,CSTLGLRDRERNIQYF